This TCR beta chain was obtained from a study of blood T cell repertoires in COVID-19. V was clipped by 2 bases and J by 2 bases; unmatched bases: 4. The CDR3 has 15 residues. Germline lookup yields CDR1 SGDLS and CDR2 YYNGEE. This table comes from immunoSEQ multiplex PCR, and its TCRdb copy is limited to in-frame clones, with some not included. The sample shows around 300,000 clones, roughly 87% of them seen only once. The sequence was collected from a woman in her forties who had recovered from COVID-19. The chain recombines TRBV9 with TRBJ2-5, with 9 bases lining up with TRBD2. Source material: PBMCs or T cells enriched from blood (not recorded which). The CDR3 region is CASSVSSGRQETQYF. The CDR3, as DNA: TGTGCCAGCAGCGTTTCCAGCGGGAGGCAAGAGACCCAGTACTTC.